The 13 T cell receptor beta chains below come from one sample, sequenced in a study of long-term antiretroviral therapy in people with HIV. A v3.0 immunoSEQ assay was performed at survey level. Assay used: immunoSEQ multiplex PCR; TCRdb lists only in-frame clones, some missing. The sample holds about 30,000 clones, about nine tenths seen once. Sequences were derived from unsorted PBMCs, sampled approximately 5 years before starting antiretroviral therapy. The source is a man aged 50 to 60 with HIV.

The chain is built from TRBV5-7 and TRBJ2-2, with D perhaps matching TRBD1 or TRBD2 (6 bases each). TRBV5-7 is an open reading frame, and its role is uncertain. The CDR3 has 17 residues. Trimming cost V 0 bases and J 10 bases, with 22 bases left between them. The CDR3 DNA sequence: TGTGCCAGCAGCTTGGAGCGGGCAGGGGAGCCTTTCCTGGAGCTGTTTTTT. This translates into CASSLERAGEPFLELFF.

J is TRBJ1-2 and V is TRBV28; D is uncertain. CDR1 and CDR2 from the germline V gene are MDHEN and SYDVKM. The CDR3 has 10 residues. CDR3 region: CGTEARGYTF. CDR3 in DNA: TGTGGCACTGAAGCGAGAGGCTACACCTTC.

This clone turned up a few times. V is TRBV6-1 and J is TRBJ1-2; no reliable D call. The germline V gene encodes CDR1 MNHNS and CDR2 SASEGT. Trimming removed 9 bases from V and 5 bases from J, with 16 bases in between. The length of the CDR3 is 13 residues. Written as DNA, the CDR3 is TGTGCCAGGCCAAAAAATCTGGGATATGGCTACACCTTC. Translation gives CARPKNLGYGYTF.

The J gene is TRBJ1-1, the V gene TRBV18, with TRBD1 matching over 8 bases. Germline V lookup: CDR1 KGHSH, CDR2 LQKENI. V trimming: 3 bases; J trimming: 1 base; junction bases outside the gene matches: 7. The CDR3 spans 16 residues. In DNA, the CDR3 is TGTGCCAGCTCACCCCTCCTGACAGGGGCGAACACTGAAGCTTTCTTT. Protein sequence: CASSPLLTGANTEAFF.

This rearrangement joins TRBV29-1 to TRBJ1-2; TRBD1 matches 9 bases. CDR1 is SQVTM, CDR2 ANQGSEA, per germline. J lost 5 bases, V lost 2 bases, and 9 bases had no gene match. The CDR3 is 15 residues long. CDR3 residues: CSVERGQGFGYGYTF. The CDR3 DNA reads as TGCAGCGTTGAACGGGGACAGGGTTTTGGGTATGGCTACACCTTC.

This rearrangement joins TRBV30 to TRBJ1-2; D gene unclear. The V and J ends lost 8 bases and 2 bases respectively, with 15 bases between them. CDR3 length: 13 amino acids. Germline assignment: CDR1 GTSNPN and CDR2 SVGIG (reference sequence). The CDR3 DNA reads TGTGCCCGGACGAAGGAAAGCAACTATGGCTACACCTTC. Its protein product is CARTKESNYGYTF.

Details on this clone: Sequence at one end of the junction differs from germline and may be a read error. This chain joins TRBV6-6 and TRBJ2-7; 7 bases are a match to TRBD2. Per germline, CDR1 MNHNY and CDR2 SVGAGI (reference sequence). This CDR3 is built from 14 residues. The CDR3 loop reads CAISGRVSSYEQYF. For the CDR3, the DNA is TGTGCCATCAGTGGGAGGGTTAGCTCCTACGAGCAGTACTTC.

This chain connects TRBV15 to TRBJ1-4; 7 bases agree with TRBD1. The CDR3 length is 16 residues. In germline, CDR1 is LNHNV, CDR2 YYDKDF (reference sequence). With V trimmed by 0 bases and J by 7 bases, 8 bases remained unmatched. Here the CDR3 DNA reads TGTGCCACCAGCAGAGATCGTAGGGGGCGGATTGAAAAACTGTTTTTT. Translated, it gives CATSRDRRGRIEKLFF.

V gene TRBV9 combines with J gene TRBJ1-4; D remains unclear. The CDR3 totals 16 residues. Germline-derived CDR1 and CDR2 are SGDLS and YYNGEE. The V gene lost 0 bases and the J gene lost 8 bases, with 17 bases spanning the gap. CDR3 coding DNA: TGTGCCAGCAGCGTAGGGCCGCTTCCAGGTGGGGAAAAACTGTTTTTT. Translated: CASSVGPLPGGEKLFF.

This chain connects TRBV28 to TRBJ1-2, with D possibly TRBD1 on 6 matching bases. The V gene lost 5 bases and the J gene lost 12 bases, with 22 bases spanning the gap. This CDR3 region has 14 residues. Germline V gives CDR1 MDHEN, CDR2 SYDVKM. The CDR3 nucleotides are TGTGCCAGCAGTCCCCCGGGGGCAGGTAGAAAGGACACCTTC. This sequence encodes CASSPPGAGRKDTF.

The chain uses TRBV2 and TRBJ1-6, with 8 bases matching TRBD1. The germline CDR1 and CDR2 sequences are SNHLY and FYNNEI. This CDR3 is built from 15 residues. J was trimmed by 9 bases and V by 6 bases; bases with no gene match: 10. In DNA form, the CDR3 reads TGTGCCAGCAGCTTACTGACAGGGGCCTTTTCACCCCTCCACTTT. Amino acids: CASSLLTGAFSPLHF.

This chain links TRBV18 with TRBJ1-3; tentative D call: TRBD1 (5 bases). Germline lookup yields CDR1 KGHSH and CDR2 LQKENI. V was pared by 3 bases and J by 1 base, with 10 bases between. This CDR3 has 15 residues. The CDR3 DNA follows: TGTGCCAGCTCACCGACGGGGGGATCTGGAAACACCATATATTTT. Protein product: CASSPTGGSGNTIYF.

The chain links TRBV7-2 to TRBJ2-4; weak D call: TRBD1 (6 bases). CDR3 size: 15 residues. Germline V gives CDR1 SGHTA, CDR2 FQGNSA. The germline V and J ends were trimmed by 5 bases and 15 bases, with 26 bases remaining between them. The CDR3 sequence: CASSSRAAGVMIRYF. The DNA of the CDR3 is TGTGCCAGCAGCAGTAGGGCAGCAGGGGTTATGATTAGGTACTTC.